The source of this T cell receptor (beta chain) is a study of T cells expressing NK-cell markers. Study details: Seven sequenced donors out of eight were HCMV-seropositive, one seronegative.

The CDR3 length is 13 residues. Germline CDR1 reads SGDLS; CDR2 reads YYNGEE. Study-wide results and limits: Expanded clones of NKG2C+ T cells had an unclear HCMV specificity.

On this clonotype: Its antigen remains unidentified.

TCRdb reprocessed the 5' RACE reads and stores each CDR3 protein as one record, lacking DNA. The sample totals hundreds of thousands of distinct CDR3 sequences. The V and J genes are TRBV9 and TRBJ2-1; TCRdb's D gene call, TRBD2, goes unchecked for lack of DNA. Material for sequencing was blood T cells: a sorted CD56 or NKG2C T cell subset, CD4+ or CD8+ T cells, or bulk PBMC T cells (not recorded which). The sequence derives from a man between 18 and 69 years old in good health. CDR3 residues: CASSVGGGLAEFF.